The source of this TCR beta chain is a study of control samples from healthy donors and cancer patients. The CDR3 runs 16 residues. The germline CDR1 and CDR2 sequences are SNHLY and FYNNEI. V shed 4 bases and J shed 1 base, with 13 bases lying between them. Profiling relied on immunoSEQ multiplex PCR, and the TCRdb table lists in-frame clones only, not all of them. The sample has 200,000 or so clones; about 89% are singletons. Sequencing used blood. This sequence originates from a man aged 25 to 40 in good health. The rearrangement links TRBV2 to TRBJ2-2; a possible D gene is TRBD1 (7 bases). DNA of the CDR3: TGTGCCAGCAGTGCGGCAGGGGGGAGGAACACCGGGGAGCTGTTTTTT. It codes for CASSAAGGRNTGELFF.